The clone carrying this T cell receptor beta chain was counted many times. As yet, its antigen is unknown. Germline assignment: CDR1 SGHTA and CDR2 FQGNSA. J lost 7 bases, V lost 5 bases, and 6 bases had no gene match. This CDR3 is built from 13 residues. This specimen comes from a study of T cells after posttransplantation cyclophosphamide. Study-wide findings and caveats: After PTCy, TRB diversity resembled that of CNI/methotrexate controls.

Clones were sequenced by immunoSEQ multiplex PCR, and TCRdb holds only the in-frame ones, with some missing. The sample was found to contain roughly 45,000 clones, and every one recurs. Source material: PBMCs. The chain has TRBV7-2 and TRBJ1-1, with 8 bases matching TRBD1. This clonotype was sampled from a middle-aged man in good health, CMV-negative, and a related stem cell transplant donor. CDR3 DNA sequence: TGTGCCAGCAGCCCGGGGACAGGACGTGAAGCTTTCTTT. Translated, it gives CASSPGTGREAFF. The variable domain in full, with the rest retrieved from reference TRBV7-2 and TRBJ1-1, is GAGVSQSPSNKVTEKGKDVELRCDPISGHTALYWYRQSLGQGLEFLIYFQGNSAPDKSGLPSDRFSAERTGGSVSTLTIQRTQQEDSAVYLCASSPGTGREAFFGQGTRLTVV.